The 15 T cell receptor beta chains listed next were all sequenced from one sample in a study of blood T cell repertoires in COVID-19. TCRdb's table, derived via immunoSEQ multiplex PCR, lists solely in-frame clones and lacks some. Counted here are roughly 100,000 clones, 87% occurring once; the ten biggest clones make up about a sixth. The material sequenced was peripheral blood. Receptors were obtained from a human donor in a cohort sampled during active COVID-19.

The chain links TRBV27 to TRBJ2-7; 11 nucleotides align to TRBD1. The length of the CDR3 is 17 residues. With 4 bases clipped from V and 4 bases from J, the junction kept 12 bases outside the gene matches. Per germline, CDR1 MNHEY and CDR2 SMNVEV (reference sequence). The CDR3 coding sequence is TGTGCCAGCAGTTCCCCTCCTCAACGGGACAGGGGGTACGAGCAGTACTTC. Translating it yields CASSSPPQRDRGYEQYF.

This chain connects TRBV28 to TRBJ1-1; TRBD1 might be the D (6 bases). Germline-derived CDR1 and CDR2 are MDHEN and SYDVKM. The ends were cut back, 6 bases at V and 6 bases at J, with 14 bases in the middle. The CDR3 consists of 13 residues. The CDR3 nucleotides read TGTGCCAGCAGCTCCGGGACACCCGCTGAAGCTTTCTTT. Residues: CASSSGTPAEAFF.

The chain links TRBV19 to TRBJ1-1; TRBD1 might be the D (6 bases). The CDR3 extends over 14 amino acids. V lost 5 bases, J lost 4 bases, and 14 bases lay in between. The germline CDR1 and CDR2 sequences are LNHDA and SQIVND (reference sequence). As DNA, the CDR3 is TGTGCCAGTAGTGTGGGGGGGGCTAGCACTGAAGCTTTCTTT. As protein: CASSVGGASTEAFF.

This sequence joins TRBV5-6 and TRBJ1-2; D remains unclear. Trimming cost V 0 bases and J 0 bases, with 6 bases left between them. The CDR3 contains 14 residues. Germline V gene lookup returns CDR1 SGHDT and CDR2 YYEEEE. CDR3 bases: TGTGCCAGCAGCTTGGCCGGAGCTAACTATGGCTACACCTTC. Translated, it gives CASSLAGANYGYTF.

V gene TRBV11-3 combines with J gene TRBJ2-1; D might be TRBD1 (6 bases). The CDR3 covers 11 residues. Germline values: CDR1 SGHNT, CDR2 YENEEA. V lost 8 bases to trimming and J lost 8 bases, with 10 bases between them. The CDR3 loop reads CASAEGDEQFF. CDR3 bases: TGTGCCAGCGCCGAGGGGGATGAGCAGTTCTTC.

The chain is built from TRBV19 and TRBJ1-5; no definite D call. From germline, CDR1 is LNHDA and CDR2 SQIVND (reference sequence). The CDR3 contains 16 residues. V lost 1 base, J lost 0 bases, and 10 bases lay in between. CDR3 nucleotides: TGTGCCAGTAGTATAGTCCTAATTAATAGCAATCAGCCCCAGCATTTT. It translates to CASSIVLINSNQPQHF.

This chain links TRBV7-8 with TRBJ2-2; TRBD1 aligns across 10 bases. The V segment lost 2 bases and the J segment 4 bases; nucleotides outside the gene matches: 4. The CDR3 length is 16 residues. Germline V gives CDR1 SGHVS, CDR2 FQNEAQ. DNA of the CDR3: TGTGCCAGCAGCTTATCCGGGACAGGGGTCACCGGGGAGCTGTTTTTT. It specifies CASSLSGTGVTGELFF.

V is TRBV13 and J is TRBJ2-1; TRBD2 matches at 9 bases. V lost 6 bases and J lost 4; bases outside the gene matches: 7. The CDR3 loop spans 15 amino acids. Germline values: CDR1 PRHDT, CDR2 FYEKMQ (reference sequence). The CDR3 loop is CASSRAGGQYNEQFF. CDR3 DNA sequence: TGTGCCAGCAGTCGCGCGGGGGGGCAGTACAATGAGCAGTTCTTC.

A remark on this clone: Other nucleotide sequences in the sample specify the same CDR3. This chain joins TRBV11-2 and TRBJ1-5; no definite D call. The CDR3 consists of 13 residues. Germline CDR1 is SGHAT and CDR2 is FQNNGV. Between the trimmed V and J ends, which lost 2 bases and 7 bases, there was a span of 9 bases. The CDR3 DNA is TGTGCCAGCAGCTTATCCCTCGGGCAGCCCCAGCATTTT. Translation gives CASSLSLGQPQHF.

This clone occurred once. The chain couples TRBV2 to TRBJ1-5; D gene uncertain. Trimming removed 5 bases from V and 0 bases from J, with 2 bases in between. The germline V gene encodes CDR1 SNHLY and CDR2 FYNNEI. This CDR3 contains 12 residues. The CDR3 DNA is TGTGCCAGCAGTTATAGCAATCAGCCCCAGCATTTT. Translating gives CASSYSNQPQHF.

The CDR3 loop is CASSSGSNQPQHF. The CDR3 DNA is TGTGCCAGCAGCTCGGGAAGCAATCAGCCCCAGCATTTT. This chain connects TRBV5-4 to TRBJ1-5; unclear D gene. Germline V lookup: CDR1 SGHNT, CDR2 YYREEE (reference sequence). This CDR3 comprises 13 residues. V was clipped by 3 bases and J by 1 base, with 5 bases between them. The entire variable domain, with the rest obtained from reference TRBV5-4 and TRBJ1-5, is as follows: ETGVTQSPTHLIKTRGQQVTLRCSSQSGHNTVSWYQQALGQGPQFIFQYYREEENGRGNFPPRFSGLQFPNYSSELNVNALELDDSALYLCASSSGSNQPQHFGDGTRLSIL.

In its sample, this clone was seen once. This chain connects TRBV10-3 to TRBJ2-7; 9 bases line up with TRBD2. The length of the CDR3 is 17 residues. Germline lookup yields CDR1 ENHRY and CDR2 SYGVKD. Trimming at V came to 9 bases and at J to 2 bases, leaving 17 bases not matched to a gene. CDR3 sequence: CAIQAFISSGVAYEQYF. In nucleotides, the CDR3 is TGTGCCATTCAAGCCTTCATATCTAGCGGGGTCGCCTACGAGCAGTACTTC.

This chain uses TRBV30 with TRBJ2-3, with 8 bases aligning to TRBD2. This CDR3 is 17 amino acids long. Germline-derived CDR1 and CDR2 are GTSNPN and SVGIG (reference sequence). J lost 2 bases, V lost 2 bases, and 12 bases had no gene match. The CDR3 sequence: CAWSSSRVAGYTDTQYF. CDR3 nucleotide sequence: TGTGCCTGGAGTTCCTCCCGGGTAGCGGGGTACACAGATACGCAGTATTTT.

The rearrangement links TRBV7-9 to TRBJ1-4; D uncertain. Trimming took off 5 bases at V and 12 bases at J, with 13 bases between the two ends. The CDR3 totals 12 residues. The germline V gene encodes CDR1 SEHNR and CDR2 FQNEAQ (reference sequence). Written as DNA, the CDR3 is TGTGCCAGCAGCCCTCTGGCAGAGGAACTGTTTTTT. Translating gives CASSPLAEELFF.

CDR3: CASSVVGLAGASTDTQYF. The CDR3 DNA is TGTGCCAGCAGCGTAGTCGGACTAGCGGGGGCCTCCACAGATACGCAGTATTTT. The V and J genes are TRBV9 and TRBJ2-3; 13 bases line up with TRBD2. With 0 bases clipped from V and 2 bases from J, the junction kept 6 bases outside the gene matches. This CDR3 is built from 18 residues. The germline CDR1 and CDR2 sequences are SGDLS and YYNGEE.